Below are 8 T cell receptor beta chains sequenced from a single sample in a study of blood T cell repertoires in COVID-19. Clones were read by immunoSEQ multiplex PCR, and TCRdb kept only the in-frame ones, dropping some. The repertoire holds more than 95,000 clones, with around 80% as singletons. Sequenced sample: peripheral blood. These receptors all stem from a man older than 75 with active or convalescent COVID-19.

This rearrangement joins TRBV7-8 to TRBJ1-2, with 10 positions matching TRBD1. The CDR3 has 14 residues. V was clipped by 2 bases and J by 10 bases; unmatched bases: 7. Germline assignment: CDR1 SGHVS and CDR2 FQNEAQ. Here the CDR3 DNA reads TGTGCCAGCAGCTTATTGCGGACAGGGGGAGACTACACCTTC. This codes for CASSLLRTGGDYTF.

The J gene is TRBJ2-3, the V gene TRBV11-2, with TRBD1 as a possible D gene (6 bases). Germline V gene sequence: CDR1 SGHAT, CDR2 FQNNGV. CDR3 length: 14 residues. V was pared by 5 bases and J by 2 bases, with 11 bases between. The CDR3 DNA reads TGTGCCAGCAGCCTCGGGACAAACACAGATACGCAGTATTTT. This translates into CASSLGTNTDTQYF.

The CDR3 sequence is CASSWDISSYEQYF. CDR3 DNA: TGTGCCAGCAGCTGGGACATTAGCTCCTACGAGCAGTACTTC. The chain links TRBV7-6 to TRBJ2-7, with D maybe TRBD1 (6 bases). This CDR3 spans 14 amino acids. The V and J ends lost 4 bases and 0 bases respectively, with 10 bases between them. In germline, CDR1 is SGHVS, CDR2 FNYEAQ.

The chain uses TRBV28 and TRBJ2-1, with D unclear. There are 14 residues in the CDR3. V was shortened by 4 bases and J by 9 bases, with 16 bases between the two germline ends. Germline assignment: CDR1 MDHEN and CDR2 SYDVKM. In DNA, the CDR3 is TGTGCCAGCAGTTCCCCACCCAGGTGGGCTGAGCAGTTCTTC. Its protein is CASSSPPRWAEQFF.

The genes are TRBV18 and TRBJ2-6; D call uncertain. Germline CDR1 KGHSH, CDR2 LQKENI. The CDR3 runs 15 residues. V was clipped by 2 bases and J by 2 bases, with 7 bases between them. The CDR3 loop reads CASSPDPAGANVLTF. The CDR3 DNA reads TGTGCCAGCTCACCAGATCCAGCTGGGGCCAACGTCCTGACTTTC.

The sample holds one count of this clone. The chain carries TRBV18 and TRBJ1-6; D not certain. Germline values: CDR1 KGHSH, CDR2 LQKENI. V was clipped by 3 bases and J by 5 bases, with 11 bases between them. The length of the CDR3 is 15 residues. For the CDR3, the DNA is TGTGCCAGCTCACCCGGTACAGCCAATAATTCACCCCTCCACTTT. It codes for CASSPGTANNSPLHF.

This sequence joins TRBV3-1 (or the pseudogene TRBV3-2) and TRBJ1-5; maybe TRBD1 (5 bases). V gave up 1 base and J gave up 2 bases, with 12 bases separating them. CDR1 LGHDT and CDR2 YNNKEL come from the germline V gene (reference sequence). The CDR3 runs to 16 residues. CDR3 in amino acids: CASSQGGQGRNQPQHF. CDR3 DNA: TGTGCCAGCAGCCAAGGTGGGCAGGGCCGCAATCAGCCCCAGCATTTT.

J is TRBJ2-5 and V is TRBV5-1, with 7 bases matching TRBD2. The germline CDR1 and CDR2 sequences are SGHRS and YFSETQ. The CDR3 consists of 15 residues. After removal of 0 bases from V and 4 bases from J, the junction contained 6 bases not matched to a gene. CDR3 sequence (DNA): TGCGCCAGCAGCTTGGGGACTAGTATTGGAGAGACCCAGTACTTC. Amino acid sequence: CASSLGTSIGETQYF.